This T cell receptor beta chain was obtained from a study of read filtering for tumor transcriptome and immune sequencing. Across the study: IR-seq gave about 4.05 to 11 million TCR reads per sample; RNA-seq gave roughly 80 to 1273.

Study outcomes and limitations: IR-seq captured clonotypes deeper and more reliably than RNA-seq.

V lost 0 bases, J lost 5 bases, and 10 bases stayed unmatched. Germline CDR1 LGHDT, CDR2 YNNKEL (reference sequence). The CDR3 is 17 residues long. Molecular barcoded adaptors covering alpha/delta and beta/gamma chains were used on approximately 400 ng RNA. MiXCR, applied by TCRdb to the reads, yields one record per CDR3 protein. The sample records about 50,000 distinct CDR3 sequences, 15% to 20% being singletons. This clonotype was seen many times. Its antigen remains unidentified. The chain is built from TRBV3-1 and TRBJ2-3; 8 nucleotides match TRBD1. Specimen: a population of CD138-negative cells sorted from bone marrow. This clonotype originated in a donor aged 40 or over with multiple myeloma. DNA of the CDR3: TGTGCCAGCAGCCAAGATCGAAACAGGGGGTATGGAGATACGCAGTATTTT. Translation: CASSQDRNRGYGDTQYF.